The source of this T cell receptor beta chain is a study of shared clonotypes between healthy human individuals. At the deep level, the assay was run. The method was immunoSEQ multiplex PCR; TCRdb's version includes in-frame clones alone and lacks a portion of them. Of some 470,000 clones listed, about 79% are singletons. This CDR3 is 13 amino acids long. Germline V gene data show CDR1 as MNHNY and CDR2 as SVGAGI (reference sequence). Trimming removed 6 bases from V and 2 bases from J, with 10 bases in between. This receptor was obtained from a woman between 40 and 55 years old in good health. Some clones in this sample may be carry-over from other donors' samples. Material for sequencing was PBMCs. The rearrangement joins TRBV6-6 to TRBJ1-2; D possibly corresponds to TRBD1 (6 bases). The DNA of the CDR3 is TGTGCCAGCAGCCGGACAGAAAACTATGGCTACACCTTC. Translation gives CASSRTENYGYTF.